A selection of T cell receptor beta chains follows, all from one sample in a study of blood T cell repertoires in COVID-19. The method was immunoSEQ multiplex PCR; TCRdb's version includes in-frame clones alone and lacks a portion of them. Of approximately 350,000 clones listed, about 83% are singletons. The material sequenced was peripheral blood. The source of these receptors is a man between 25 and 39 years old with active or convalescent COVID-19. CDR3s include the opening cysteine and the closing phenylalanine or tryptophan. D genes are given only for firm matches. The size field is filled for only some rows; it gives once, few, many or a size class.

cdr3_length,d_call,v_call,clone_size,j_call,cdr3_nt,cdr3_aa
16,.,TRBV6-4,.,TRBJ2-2,TGTGCCAGCAGTGACTCGAGGCGGGAAGGGACCGGGGAGCTGTTTTTT,CASSDSRREGTGELFF
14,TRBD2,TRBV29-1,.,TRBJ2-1,TGCAGCGTTGGCACTAGCGGGGGGGTCGGTGAGCAGTTCTTC,CSVGTSGGVGEQFF
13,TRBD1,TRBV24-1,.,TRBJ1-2,TGTGCCACCAGTGATTCTTGGACAGGACGCTACACCTTC,CATSDSWTGRYTF
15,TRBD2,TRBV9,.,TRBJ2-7,TGTGCCAGCAGCGCCGGACTAGCGGAATCCTACGAGCAGTACTTC,CASSAGLAESYEQYF
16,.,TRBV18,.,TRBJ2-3,TGTGCCAGCTCTCAACGGGGATCGGGCTTAACAGATACGCAGTATTTT,CASSQRGSGLTDTQYF
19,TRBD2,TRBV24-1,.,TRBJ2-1,TGTGCCACCAGTGACTCTAGCGGGACACAACGGTGGGTTTACAATGAGCAGTTCTTC,CATSDSSGTQRWVYNEQFF
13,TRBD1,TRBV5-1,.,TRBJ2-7,TGCGCCAGCAGCGGGTGGACAGGAGGCGAGCAGTACTTC,CASSGWTGGEQYF
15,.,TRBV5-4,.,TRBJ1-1,TGTGCCAGCAGCTTGCCAGGGGATGGGAACACTGAAGCTTTCTTT,CASSLPGDGNTEAFF
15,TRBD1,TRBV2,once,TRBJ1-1,TGTGCCAGCAGTGAAGAGGGGGCCAGGAACACTGAAGCTTTCTTT,CASSEEGARNTEAFF
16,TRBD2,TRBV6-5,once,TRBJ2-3,TGTGCCAGCAGTTTTCAGCGGGACCTTATCACAGATACGCAGTATTTT,CASSFQRDLITDTQYF
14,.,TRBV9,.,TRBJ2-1,TGTGCCAGCAGCGTGGACAGCTCCTACAATGAGCAGTTCTTC,CASSVDSSYNEQFF
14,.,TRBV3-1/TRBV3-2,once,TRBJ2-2,TGTGCCAGCAGCCAAGCTGCTGGGAGCGGGGAGCTGTTTTTT,CASSQAAGSGELFF
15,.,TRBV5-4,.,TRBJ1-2,TGTGCCAGCAGCTTGGAACAGGGCGGATACTATGGCTACACCTTC,CASSLEQGGYYGYTF
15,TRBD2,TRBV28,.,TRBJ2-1,TGTGCCAGCAGTGAAAGGACTAGCGGGAGGTATGAGCAGTTCTTC,CASSERTSGRYEQFF
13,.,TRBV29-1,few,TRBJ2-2,TGCAGCGTAGTCGTACAGGGAGCCGGGGAGCTGTTTTTT,CSVVVQGAGELFF
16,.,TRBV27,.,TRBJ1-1,TGTGCCAGCACCCCCCGGGGTTCCCCCATGAACACTGAAGCTTTCTTT,CASTPRGSPMNTEAFF
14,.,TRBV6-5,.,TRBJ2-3,TGTGCCAGCAGAATACTAGTCTACACAGATACGCAGTATTTT,CASRILVYTDTQYF
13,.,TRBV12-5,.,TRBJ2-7,TGTGCTAGTGGTCCCTCGGGTAGTAACGAGCAGTACTTC,CASGPSGSNEQYF
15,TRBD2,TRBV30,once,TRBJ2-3,TGTGCCTGGAGTAGTAGCGGGATAGTGTTGTATACGCAGTATTTT,CAWSSSGIVLYTQYF
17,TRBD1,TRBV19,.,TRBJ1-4,TGTGCCAGTAGTCGGACGGGACAGGGGAGTGCAGATGAAAAACTGTTTTTT,CASSRTGQGSADEKLFF
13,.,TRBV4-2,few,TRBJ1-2,TGTGCCAGCAGCCGTTTAGGGGACTATGGCTACACCTTC,CASSRLGDYGYTF
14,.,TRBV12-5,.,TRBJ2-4,TGTGCTAGTGGTTTGGTACCAGCGGAAAACATTCAGTACTTC,CASGLVPAENIQYF